The rows below give T cell receptor beta chains drawn from one sample of a study of CD8+CD57+ T cells in acquired aplastic anemia. TCRdb passed the reads through MiXCR, listing each CDR3 protein once. The sample has 300,000 or so distinct CDR3 sequences; 56% are singletons. The sample comprised sorted CD4+, CD8+, or CD8+CD57+ T cells (not recorded which) from PBMCs. The source of these receptors is a human donor with aplastic anemia. The CDR3 runs from the conserved cysteine through the conserved F or W. A D gene is named only where the DNA matches it firmly. Only some rows state a clone size, as once, few, many or a class for expanded clones.

clone size	D gene	J gene	CDR3 length	V gene	CDR3 protein	CDR3 DNA
many	TRBD2	TRBJ2-5	15	TRBV20-1	CSAVSSGGNQETQYF	TGCAGTGCAGTGTCTAGCGGGGGAAACCAAGAGACCCAGTACTTC
NA	NA	TRBJ2-5	16	TRBV19	CASSTDESPAKETQYF	TGTGCCAGTAGTACGGACGAATCCCCGGCAAAAGAGACCCAGTACTTC
NA	TRBD1	TRBJ2-7	14	TRBV29-1	CSVETGTGRYEQYF	TGCAGCGTTGAAACCGGGACAGGGCGCTACGAGCAGTACTTC
many	NA	TRBJ2-6	12	TRBV19	CASAGGANVLTF	TGTGCCAGCGCGGGGGGGGCCAACGTCCTGACTTTC
many	NA	TRBJ1-3	18	TRBV11-1	CASSLFGARGNSGNTIYF	TGTGCCAGCAGCTTATTTGGCGCTCGAGGGAACTCTGGAAACACCATATATTTT
NA	TRBD1	TRBJ1-6	14	TRBV25-1	CASSWTGANSPLHF	TGTGCCAGCAGCTGGACAGGAGCTAATTCACCCCTCCACTTT
few	NA	TRBJ2-5	13	TRBV7-2	CASSLQGLETQYF	TGTGCCAGCAGCTTACAGGGACTTGAGACCCAGTACTTC
NA	NA	TRBJ1-1	14	TRBV5-1	CASSLQGEGTEAFF	TGCGCCAGCAGCTTACAGGGAGAAGGGACTGAAGCTTTCTTT
many	TRBD2	TRBJ2-3	18	TRBV7-3	CASSFNVLAGVGPDTQYF	TGTGCCAGCAGCTTTAATGTACTAGCGGGAGTCGGGCCAGATACGCAGTATTTT
few	NA	TRBJ1-1	15	TRBV7-3	CASSSHGTLNTEAFF	TGTGCCAGCAGCTCCCACGGGACACTAAACACTGAAGCTTTCTTT
NA	NA	TRBJ2-1	14	TRBV9	CASSVGQAGNEQLF	TGTGCCAGCAGCGTAGGGCAGGCGGGCAATGAGCAGCTCTTC
NA	TRBD1	TRBJ2-5	16	TRBV7-2	CASSLPTGGSDETQYF	TGTGCCAGCAGCCTGCCGACAGGGGGGTCGGACGAGACCCAGTACTTC
many	NA	TRBJ1-5	15	TRBV5-1	CASSNDGHSNQPQHF	TGCGCCAGCAGTAATGACGGACATAGCAATCAGCCCCAGCATTTT
few	TRBD2	TRBJ2-3	17	TRBV5-1	CASSEGGLANPKDTQYF	TGCGCCAGCAGCGAGGGAGGACTAGCGAACCCTAAGGATACGCAGTATTTT
many	TRBD2	TRBJ2-2	13	TRBV10-3	CAITREGTGELFF	TGTGCCATCACACGGGAGGGCACCGGGGAGCTGTTTTTT
NA	NA	TRBJ1-1	11	TRBV29-1	CSVGVNTEAFF	TGCAGCGTTGGGGTGAACACTGAAGCTTTCTTT
NA	NA	TRBJ1-6	12	TRBV6-5	CAGWVGTSPLHF	TGTGCCGGCTGGGTAGGGACTTCACCCCTCCACTTT
many	TRBD2	TRBJ2-1	18	TRBV10-3	CAISEGIAGGLRRNEQFF	TGTGCCATCAGTGAGGGGATAGCGGGAGGGTTGAGGAGGAATGAGCAGTTCTTC
NA	NA	TRBJ2-7	10	TRBV28	CASRRNEQYF	TGTGCCAGCAGGCGGAACGAGCAGTACTTC
many	NA	TRBJ1-2	13	TRBV18	CASSPTDVERYTF	TGTGCCAGCTCACCAACAGATGTGGAACGCTACACCTTC
few	TRBD1	TRBJ2-7	15	TRBV4-1	CASSQEGQGPYEQYF	TGCGCCAGCAGCCAAGAGGGACAGGGGCCCTACGAGCAGTACTTC
many	NA	TRBJ2-7	14	TRBV18	CASSPAGDTYEQYF	TGTGCCAGCTCACCAGCAGGGGATACCTACGAGCAGTACTTC
once	TRBD1	TRBJ1-3	16	TRBV19	CASRPTTGGYGNTIYF	TGTGCCAGTAGGCCCACGACAGGGGGCTATGGAAACACCATATATTTT
NA	NA	TRBJ1-1	15	TRBV10-2	CASSVSVSPNTEAFF	TGCGCCAGCAGTGTGTCTGTATCCCCAAACACTGAAGCTTTCTTT
NA	NA	TRBJ2-1	14	TRBV9	CASSWASETDTQFF	TGTGCCAGCAGCTGGGCTAGCGAGACAGATACGCAGTTCTTC
NA	NA	TRBJ2-7	13	TRBV13	CASSLGPAAEQYF	TGTGCCAGCAGCTTAGGCCCCGCGGCCGAGCAGTACTTC
NA	NA	TRBJ2-3	16	TRBV7-8	CASSLVPGGEADTQYF	TGTGCCAGCAGCTTAGTACCGGGGGGCGAGGCAGATACGCAGTATTTT
many	TRBD1	TRBJ1-5	15	TRBV6-1	CASTRTGALREPQHF	TGTGCCAGCACCAGGACAGGGGCCTTGAGGGAGCCCCAGCATTTT
NA	NA	TRBJ2-5	12	TRBV20-1	CSARGVSETQYF	TGCAGTGCTAGAGGGGTCAGCGAGACCCAGTACTTC
NA	TRBD1	TRBJ2-3	17	TRBV9	CASSVLPTGGSSDTQYF	TGTGCCAGCAGCGTACTCCCTACAGGGGGCTCTTCAGATACGCAGTATTTT
NA	NA	TRBJ2-7	12	TRBV5-1	CASSLRGPEQYF	TGCGCCAGCAGCTTGCGGGGGCCCGAGCAGTACTTC
many	TRBD2	TRBJ2-7	15	TRBV9	CASSVGAGGLYEQYF	TGTGCCAGCAGCGTAGGCGCGGGGGGGCTCTACGAGCAGTACTTC
NA	NA	TRBJ2-6	19	TRBV7-3	CASSLGRQAQTAGANVLTF	TGTGCCAGCAGTTTGGGTCGGCAGGCCCAAACTGCTGGGGCCAACGTCCTGACTTTC
NA	NA	TRBJ1-4	15	TRBV7-2	CASRKATSYNEKLFF	TGTGCCAGCAGGAAAGCCACAAGCTATAATGAAAAACTGTTTTTT
few	NA	TRBJ2-2	11	TRBV10-3	CAIKRSGELFF	TGTGCCATCAAGAGGTCAGGGGAGCTGTTTTTT
many	TRBD2	TRBJ2-3	16	TRBV5-8	CASSIGLAGPTDTQYF	TGTGCCAGCAGCATCGGACTAGCGGGGCCCACAGATACGCAGTATTTT
many	NA	TRBJ2-5	15	TRBV9	CVSSVVGLAKETQYF	TGTGTCAGCAGCGTAGTGGGTCTAGCTAAAGAGACCCAGTACTTC
many	TRBD1	TRBJ2-7	12	TRBV2	CASRRDSYEQYF	TGTGCCAGTCGACGGGACAGCTACGAGCAGTACTTC
NA	TRBD1	TRBJ2-1	16	TRBV5-4	CASSSGQGVPYNEQFF	TGTGCCAGCAGCTCGGGACAGGGGGTACCCTACAATGAGCAGTTCTTC
NA	TRBD2	TRBJ2-5	16	TRBV11-2	CASSLDPGLGLETQYF	TGTGCCAGCAGCTTAGACCCGGGACTAGGTCTAGAGACCCAGTACTTC
NA	NA	TRBJ1-2	15	TRBV12-3/TRBV12-4	CASSFFSGTNYGYTF	TGTGCCAGCAGTTTTTTCTCGGGGACTAACTATGGCTACACCTTC
NA	NA	TRBJ1-1	13	TRBV2	CASTGQILTEAFF	TGTGCCAGCACCGGACAGATACTGACTGAAGCTTTCTTT
once	TRBD1	TRBJ2-5	14	TRBV7-9	CARTGTGVGETQYF	TGTGCCAGAACCGGGACAGGGGTTGGAGAGACCCAGTACTTC
NA	NA	TRBJ2-7	15	TRBV4-1	CASSQAGDTSYEQYF	TGCGCCAGCAGCCAAGCTGGGGACACTTCTTACGAGCAGTACTTC
many	TRBD1	TRBJ1-2	13	TRBV5-1	CASSSDRVYGYTF	TGCGCCAGCAGCTCGGACAGGGTATATGGCTACACCTTC
NA	TRBD2	TRBJ2-7	13	TRBV29-1	CSVDIGGSTEQYF	TGCAGCGTCGATATAGGCGGGAGCACAGAGCAGTACTTC